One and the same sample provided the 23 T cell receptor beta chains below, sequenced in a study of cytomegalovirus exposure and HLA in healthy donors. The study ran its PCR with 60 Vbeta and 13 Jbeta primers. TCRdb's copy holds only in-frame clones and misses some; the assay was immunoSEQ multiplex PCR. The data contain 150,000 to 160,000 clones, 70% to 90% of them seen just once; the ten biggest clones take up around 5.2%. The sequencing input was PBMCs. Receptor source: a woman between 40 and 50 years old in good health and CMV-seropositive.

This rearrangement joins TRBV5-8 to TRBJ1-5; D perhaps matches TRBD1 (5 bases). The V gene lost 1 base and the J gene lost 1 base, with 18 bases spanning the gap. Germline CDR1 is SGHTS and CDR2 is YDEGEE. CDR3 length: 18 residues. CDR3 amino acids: CASSLRPWGEWSNQPQHF. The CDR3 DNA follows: TGTGCCAGCAGCTTGAGGCCATGGGGGGAGTGGAGCAATCAGCCCCAGCATTTT.

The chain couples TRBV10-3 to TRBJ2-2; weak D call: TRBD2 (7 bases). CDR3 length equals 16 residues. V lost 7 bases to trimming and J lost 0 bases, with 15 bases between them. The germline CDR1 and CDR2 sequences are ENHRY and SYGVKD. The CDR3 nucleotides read TGTGCCATCACCTGGGGGGGGCCAGCGAACACCGGGGAGCTGTTTTTT. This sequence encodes CAITWGGPANTGELFF.

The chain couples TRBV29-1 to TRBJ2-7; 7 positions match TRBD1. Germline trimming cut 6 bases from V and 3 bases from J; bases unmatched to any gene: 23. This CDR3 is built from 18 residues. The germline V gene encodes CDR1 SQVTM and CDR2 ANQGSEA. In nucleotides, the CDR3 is TGCAGCGTCCTTGAATTGCAGGGGGTCCTCTGGGAGTTCTACGAGCAGTACTTC. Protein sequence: CSVLELQGVLWEFYEQYF.

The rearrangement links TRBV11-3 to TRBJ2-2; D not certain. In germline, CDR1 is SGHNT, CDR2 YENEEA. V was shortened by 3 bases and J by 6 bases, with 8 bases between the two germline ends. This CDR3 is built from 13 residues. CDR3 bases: TGTGCCAGCAGCTTTTCAGGTTCCGGGGAGCTGTTTTTT. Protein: CASSFSGSGELFF.

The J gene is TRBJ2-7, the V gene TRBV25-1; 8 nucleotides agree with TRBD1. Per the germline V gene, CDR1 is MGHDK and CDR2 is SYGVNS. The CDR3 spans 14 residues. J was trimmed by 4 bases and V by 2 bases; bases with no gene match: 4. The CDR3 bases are TGTGCCAGCAGTGAACCGGGACAGGTGTACGAGCAGTACTTC. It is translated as CASSEPGQVYEQYF.

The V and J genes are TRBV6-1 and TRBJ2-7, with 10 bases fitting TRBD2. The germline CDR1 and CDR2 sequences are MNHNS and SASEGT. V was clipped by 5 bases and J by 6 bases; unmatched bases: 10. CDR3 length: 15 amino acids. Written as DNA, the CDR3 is TGTGCCAGCAGTATCCGAGCGGGAGGGCCTGGCGAGCAGTACTTC. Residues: CASSIRAGGPGEQYF.

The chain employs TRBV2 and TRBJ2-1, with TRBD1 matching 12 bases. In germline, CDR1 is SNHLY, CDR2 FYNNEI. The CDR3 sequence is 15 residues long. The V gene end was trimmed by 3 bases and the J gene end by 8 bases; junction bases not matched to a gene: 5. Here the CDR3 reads CASSDRDRGLDEQFF. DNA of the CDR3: TGTGCCAGCAGTGACCGGGACAGGGGGCTCGATGAGCAGTTCTTC.

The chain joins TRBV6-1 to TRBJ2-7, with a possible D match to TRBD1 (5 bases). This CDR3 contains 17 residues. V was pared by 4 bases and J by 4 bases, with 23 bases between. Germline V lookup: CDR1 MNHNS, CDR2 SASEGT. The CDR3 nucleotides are TGTGCCAGCAGTGCTATCAAAGTGACAGCCAACAATTACGAGCAGTACTTC. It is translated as CASSAIKVTANNYEQYF.

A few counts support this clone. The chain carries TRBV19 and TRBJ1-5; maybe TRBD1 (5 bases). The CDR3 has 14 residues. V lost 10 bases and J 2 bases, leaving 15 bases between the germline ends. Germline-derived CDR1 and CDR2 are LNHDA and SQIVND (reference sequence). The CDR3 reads CATRWGVGNQPQHF. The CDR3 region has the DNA TGTGCCACCAGATGGGGCGTAGGCAATCAGCCCCAGCATTTT.

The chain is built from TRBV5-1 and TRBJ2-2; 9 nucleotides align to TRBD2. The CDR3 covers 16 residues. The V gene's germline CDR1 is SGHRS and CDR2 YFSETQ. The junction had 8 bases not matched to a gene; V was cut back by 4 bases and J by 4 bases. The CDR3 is CASSLIAGVPTGELFF. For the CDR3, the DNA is TGCGCCAGCAGCCTCATAGCGGGAGTGCCCACCGGGGAGCTGTTTTTT. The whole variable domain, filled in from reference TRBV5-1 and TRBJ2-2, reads KAGVTQTPRYLIKTRGQQVTLSCSPISGHRSVSWYQQTPGQGLQFLFEYFSETQRNKGNFPGRFSGRQFSNSRSEMNVSTLELGDSALYLCASSLIAGVPTGELFFGEGSRLTVL.

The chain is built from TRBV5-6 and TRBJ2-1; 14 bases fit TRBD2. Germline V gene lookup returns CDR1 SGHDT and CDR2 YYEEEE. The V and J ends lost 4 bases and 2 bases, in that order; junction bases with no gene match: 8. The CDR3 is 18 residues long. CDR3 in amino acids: CASSPGLAGVGTYNEQFF. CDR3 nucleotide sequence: TGTGCCAGCAGCCCGGGACTAGCGGGAGTTGGGACCTACAATGAGCAGTTCTTC.

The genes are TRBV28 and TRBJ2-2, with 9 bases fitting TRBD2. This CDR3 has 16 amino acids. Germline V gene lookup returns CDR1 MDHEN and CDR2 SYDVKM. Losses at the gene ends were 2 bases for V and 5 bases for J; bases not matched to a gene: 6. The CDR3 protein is CASSLRLAGFTGELFF. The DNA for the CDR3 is TGTGCCAGCAGTTTACGCCTAGCGGGATTTACCGGGGAGCTGTTTTTT.

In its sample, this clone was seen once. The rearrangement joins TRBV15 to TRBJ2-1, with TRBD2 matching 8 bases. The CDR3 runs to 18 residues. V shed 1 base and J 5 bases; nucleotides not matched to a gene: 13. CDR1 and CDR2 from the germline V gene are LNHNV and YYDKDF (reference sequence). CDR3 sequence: CATSRVISSGSSHNEQFF. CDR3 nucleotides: TGTGCCACCAGCAGAGTCATATCCAGCGGGAGTAGCCACAATGAGCAGTTCTTC.

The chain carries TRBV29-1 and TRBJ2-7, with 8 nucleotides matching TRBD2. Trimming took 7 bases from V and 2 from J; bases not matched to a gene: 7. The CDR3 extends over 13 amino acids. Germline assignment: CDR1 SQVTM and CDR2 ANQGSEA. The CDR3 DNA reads TGCAGCGCCTGGACTAGCATGCCCTACGAGCAGTACTTC. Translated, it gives CSAWTSMPYEQYF.

The CDR3, as DNA: TGTGCCAGCTCCCGTCGGGACACCGAAGATAAACTGTTTTTT. Its translation: CASSRRDTEDKLFF. The chain couples TRBV18 to TRBJ1-4; perhaps TRBD1 as D (6 bases). In germline, CDR1 is KGHSH, CDR2 LQKENI. V was cut by 6 bases and J by 11 bases, with 19 bases left in between. The CDR3 totals 14 residues. Full variable domain (remainder filled in from reference TRBV18 and TRBJ1-4): NAGVMQNPRHLVRRRGQEARLRCSPMKGHSHVYWYRQLPEEGLKFMVYLQKENIIDESGMPKERFSAEFPKEGPSILRIQQVVRGDSAAYFCASSRRDTEDKLFFGSGTQLSVL.

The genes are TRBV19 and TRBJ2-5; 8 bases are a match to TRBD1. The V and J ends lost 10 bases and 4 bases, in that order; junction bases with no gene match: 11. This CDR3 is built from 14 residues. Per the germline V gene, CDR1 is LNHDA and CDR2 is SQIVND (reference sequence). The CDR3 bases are TGTGCCACCCGGAACAGGGGGGCGGGAGAGACCCAGTACTTC. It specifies CATRNRGAGETQYF.

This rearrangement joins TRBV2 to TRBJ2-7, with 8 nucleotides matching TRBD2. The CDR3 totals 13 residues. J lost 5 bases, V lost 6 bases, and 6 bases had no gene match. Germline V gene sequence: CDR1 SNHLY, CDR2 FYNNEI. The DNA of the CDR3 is TGTGCCAGCAGGGGGAGCGGGAGCGACGAGCAGTACTTC. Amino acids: CASRGSGSDEQYF. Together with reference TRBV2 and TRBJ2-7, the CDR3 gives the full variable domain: EPEVTQTPSHQVTQMGQEVILRCVPISNHLYFYWYRQILGQKVEFLVSFYNNEISEKSEIFDDQFSVERPDGSNFTLKIRSTKLEDSAMYFCASRGSGSDEQYFGPGTRLTVT.

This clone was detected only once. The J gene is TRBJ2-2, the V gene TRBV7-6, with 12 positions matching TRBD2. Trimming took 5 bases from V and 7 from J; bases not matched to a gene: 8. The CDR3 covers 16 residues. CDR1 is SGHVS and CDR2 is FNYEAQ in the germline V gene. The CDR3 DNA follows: TGTGCCAGCAGCCCCTTGACTAGCGGGAGAGGCGGGGAGCTGTTTTTT. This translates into CASSPLTSGRGGELFF.

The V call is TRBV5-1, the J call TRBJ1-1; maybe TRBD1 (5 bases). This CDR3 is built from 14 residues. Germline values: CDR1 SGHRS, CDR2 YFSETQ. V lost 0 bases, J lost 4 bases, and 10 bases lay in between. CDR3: CASSLDGGGTEAFF. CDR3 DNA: TGCGCCAGCAGCTTGGATGGGGGGGGCACTGAAGCTTTCTTT.

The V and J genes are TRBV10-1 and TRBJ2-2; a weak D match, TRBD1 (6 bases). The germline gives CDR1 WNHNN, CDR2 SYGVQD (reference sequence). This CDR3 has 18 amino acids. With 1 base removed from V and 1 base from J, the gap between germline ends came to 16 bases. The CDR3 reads CASSELGLAGENTGELFF. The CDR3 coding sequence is TGCGCCAGCAGTGAGTTGGGATTGGCAGGGGAGAACACCGGGGAGCTGTTTTTT.

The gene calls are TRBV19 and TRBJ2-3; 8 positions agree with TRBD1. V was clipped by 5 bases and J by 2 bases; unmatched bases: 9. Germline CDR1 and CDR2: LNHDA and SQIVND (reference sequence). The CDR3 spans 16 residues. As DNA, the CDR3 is TGTGCCAGTAGTGCCAGGGGGCAGTCACTCACAGATACGCAGTATTTT. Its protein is CASSARGQSLTDTQYF. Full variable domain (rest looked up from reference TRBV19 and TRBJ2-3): DGGITQSPKYLFRKEGQNVTLSCEQNLNHDAMYWYRQDPGQGLRLIYYSQIVNDFQKGDIAEGYSVSREKKESFPLTVTSAQKNPTAFYLCASSARGQSLTDTQYFGPGTRLTVL.

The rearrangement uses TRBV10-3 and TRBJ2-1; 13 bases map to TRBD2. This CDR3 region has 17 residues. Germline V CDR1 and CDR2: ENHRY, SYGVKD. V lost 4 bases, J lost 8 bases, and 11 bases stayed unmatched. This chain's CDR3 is CAISGAGLAGASHEQFF. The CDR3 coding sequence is TGTGCCATCAGTGGGGCTGGACTAGCGGGAGCCTCTCATGAGCAGTTCTTC.

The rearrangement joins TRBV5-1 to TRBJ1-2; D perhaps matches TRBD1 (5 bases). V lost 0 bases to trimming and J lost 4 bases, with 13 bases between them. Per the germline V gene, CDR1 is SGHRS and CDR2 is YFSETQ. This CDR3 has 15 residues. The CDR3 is CASSLESGNIYGYTF. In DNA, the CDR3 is TGCGCCAGCAGCTTGGAGTCAGGGAATATCTATGGCTACACCTTC.